This entry lists 2 T cell receptor beta chains sequenced from one sample in a study of OX40 agonist ivuxolimab in advanced cancers. Using immunoSEQ multiplex PCR, the repertoire was profiled, and TCRdb retains in-frame clones only, with some absent. The repertoire holds about 58,000 clones, with approximately 75% as singletons. The sample was CD4+ or CD8+ T cells sorted from blood, taken in a trial of the OX40 agonist ivuxolimab. These receptors were collected from an adult with an advanced solid tumor such as melanoma, head and neck, liver or kidney cancer.

This sequence joins TRBV29-1 and TRBJ1-5; D possibly corresponds to TRBD1 (6 bases). The germline V gene encodes CDR1 SQVTM and CDR2 ANQGSEA. V was trimmed by 4 bases and J by 2 bases, leaving 18 bases between them. CDR3 length: 16 residues. The CDR3 DNA follows: TGCAGCGTTGCCGCGGAGGTGGGGGCGGGCAATCAGCCCCAGCATTTT. Amino acids: CSVAAEVGAGNQPQHF.

The V call is TRBV11-3, the J call TRBJ2-3; maybe TRBD1 (6 bases). From germline, CDR1 is SGHNT and CDR2 YENEEA. The CDR3 covers 14 residues. V was shortened by 7 bases and J by 4 bases, with 15 bases between the two germline ends. CDR3 coding DNA: TGTGCCAGCACGCCGGGACAAGCGTCAGATACGCAGTATTTT. This encodes CASTPGQASDTQYF.